These 21 T cell receptor beta chains came from one sample sequenced in a study of blood T cell repertoires in COVID-19. Assay used: immunoSEQ multiplex PCR; TCRdb lists only in-frame clones, some missing. Of some 190,000 clones in the sample, approximately 90% were seen once. The sample consisted of peripheral blood. The receptors shown here come from a human donor in a cohort sampled during active COVID-19.

The chain uses TRBV5-4 and TRBJ1-1; 8 positions match TRBD1. This CDR3 has 15 residues. In germline, CDR1 is SGHNT, CDR2 YYREEE (reference sequence). J was trimmed by 4 bases and V by 1 base; bases with no gene match: 6. The CDR3 bases are TGTGCCAGCAGCTTGACCAGGGGGCTAGGCACTGAAGCTTTCTTT. This codes for CASSLTRGLGTEAFF.

The rearrangement links TRBV11-2 to TRBJ2-7, with D uncertain. Germline loops: CDR1 SGHAT, CDR2 FQNNGV. The CDR3 extends over 14 amino acids. Trimming removed 0 bases at V and 4 bases at J, with 10 bases between. The CDR3 here is CASSLDGYSYEQYF. CDR3 DNA sequence: TGTGCCAGCAGCTTAGACGGGTATTCGTACGAGCAGTACTTC.

The V and J genes are TRBV11-2 and TRBJ2-7; perhaps TRBD2 as D (6 bases). The V gene's germline CDR1 is SGHAT and CDR2 FQNNGV. The CDR3 sequence is 15 residues long. V lost 0 bases to trimming and J lost 2 bases, with 11 bases between them. The CDR3 DNA follows: TGTGCCAGCAGCTTAGATAGCGGAACGACCTACGAGCAGTACTTC. Its translation: CASSLDSGTTYEQYF.

The chain combines TRBV20-1 with TRBJ2-1; tentatively, D is TRBD2 (6 bases). The V end lost 6 bases, the J end lost 7 bases, and 10 bases lay between the germline ends. CDR1 DFQATT and CDR2 SNEGSKA come from the germline V gene (reference sequence). There are 11 residues in the CDR3. The CDR3 DNA reads TGCAGTGCGAGGGACTTAAATGAGCAGTTCTTC. Its translation is CSARDLNEQFF.

The chain couples TRBV25-1 to TRBJ2-2, with 8 bases fitting TRBD2. Germline loops: CDR1 MGHDK, CDR2 SYGVNS. Trimming at V came to 7 bases and at J to 6 bases, leaving 1 base not matched to a gene. CDR3 size: 12 residues. This CDR3 reads CASKTSAGELFF. The CDR3, as DNA: TGTGCCAGCAAGACTAGCGCCGGGGAGCTGTTTTTT.

The genes are TRBV5-4 and TRBJ2-1, with TRBD2 matching 12 bases. The CDR3 extends over 15 amino acids. Germline V CDR1 and CDR2: SGHNT, YYREEE (reference sequence). The ends lost 4 bases at V and 5 bases at J; junction bases unmatched: 4. For the CDR3, the DNA is TGTGCCAGCAGCCCCGGGACTAGCGGGCACAATGAGCAGTTCTTC. This codes for CASSPGTSGHNEQFF.

In its sample, this clone was seen a few times. The V call is TRBV24-1, the J call TRBJ1-3; unclear D gene. Germline CDR1 reads KGHDR; CDR2 reads SFDVKD. With 5 bases removed from V and 0 bases from J, the gap between germline ends came to 16 bases. The CDR3 extends over 17 amino acids. CDR3 bases: TGTGCCACCAGTGTAGCCCCAGAGGGCTACTCTGGAAACACCATATATTTT. It is translated as CATSVAPEGYSGNTIYF.

The rearrangement links TRBV25-1 to TRBJ1-3; D unclear. Trimming removed 5 bases from V and 0 bases from J, with 14 bases in between. Germline V gene lookup returns CDR1 MGHDK and CDR2 SYGVNS. CDR3 length: 16 residues. CDR3 sequence (DNA): TGTGCCAGCAGTTCCCCAGGACTGGGCTCTGGAAACACCATATATTTT. Translated: CASSSPGLGSGNTIYF.

The genes are TRBV5-1 and TRBJ2-1; 13 bases agree with TRBD2. Germline CDR1 reads SGHRS; CDR2 reads YFSETQ. The V and J ends lost 3 bases and 9 bases, in that order; junction bases with no gene match: 12. The CDR3 extends over 17 amino acids. CDR3: CASSSTGTSGERGEQFF. DNA of the CDR3: TGCGCCAGCAGCTCCACCGGGACTAGCGGGGAAAGGGGTGAGCAGTTCTTC.

The chain combines TRBV7-2 with TRBJ1-5, with D perhaps matching TRBD1 (5 bases). The CDR3 contains 16 residues. Germline CDR1 and CDR2: SGHTA and FQGNSA. Trimming took 1 base from V and 4 from J, leaving 14 bases between them. The CDR3 spells CASSLESLGRNQPQHF. CDR3 nucleotides: TGTGCCAGCAGCTTAGAAAGTTTGGGGCGGAATCAGCCCCAGCATTTT.

V and J are TRBV23-1 and TRBJ2-7; D is unresolved. TRBV23-1 is noted as an ORF with a role that remains uncertain. V was trimmed by 0 bases and J by 0 bases, leaving 24 bases between them. The CDR3 has 20 residues. This CDR3 reads CASSQSVVARLSLLSYEQYF. In nucleotides, the CDR3 is TGCGCCAGCAGTCAATCGGTAGTAGCCAGACTCTCCCTCCTCTCCTACGAGCAGTACTTC.

This clone was detected only once. V and J are TRBV5-6 and TRBJ1-5, with a weak D call TRBD1 (5 bases). Germline V gives CDR1 SGHDT, CDR2 YYEEEE. This CDR3 has 15 residues. Trimming cost V 0 bases and J 6 bases, with 13 bases left between them. The CDR3 DNA reads as TGTGCCAGCAGCTTGGGAGTTTCGGGGGGTCAGCCCCAGCATTTT. Protein product: CASSLGVSGGQPQHF.

This clone occurred once. The chain joins TRBV5-5 to TRBJ2-2; D perhaps matches TRBD2 (6 bases). The CDR3 extends over 15 amino acids. CDR1 SGHKS and CDR2 YYEKEE come from the germline V gene (reference sequence). Trimming stripped 4 bases from V and 2 bases from J, with 12 bases between. CDR3 sequence reads: CASSLGTVNTGELFF. The DNA for the CDR3 is TGTGCCAGCAGCCTCGGGACTGTTAACACCGGGGAGCTGTTTTTT.

The chain is built from TRBV27 and TRBJ2-7; D is perhaps TRBD2 (6 bases). CDR1 is MNHEY and CDR2 is SMNVEV in the germline V gene (reference sequence). Trimming left V 7 bases short and J 2 bases short, with 15 bases between. The CDR3 totals 14 residues. CDR3 residues: CASTPLLAPYEQYF. In DNA, the CDR3 is TGTGCCAGCACCCCTCTACTAGCTCCCTACGAGCAGTACTTC.

This sequence joins TRBV7-2 and TRBJ1-2; D is undetermined. Trimming left V 1 base short and J 4 bases short, with 16 bases between. CDR3 length: 16 amino acids. Germline CDR1 and CDR2: SGHTA and FQGNSA. The CDR3 nucleotides read TGTGCCAGCAGCTTAGATGCGGTTGGGTACGGCTATGGCTACACCTTC. It encodes CASSLDAVGYGYGYTF.

This chain connects TRBV2 to TRBJ1-1; 7 bases match TRBD1. This CDR3 has 15 residues. With V trimmed by 4 bases and J by 10 bases, 15 bases remained unmatched. The germline gives CDR1 SNHLY, CDR2 FYNNEI. Here the CDR3 DNA reads TGTGCCAGCAGTGCCAGTACCCCAGGGGGTGGTAGAGCTTTCTTT. Protein product: CASSASTPGGGRAFF. The whole variable domain, filled in from reference TRBV2 and TRBJ1-1, reads EPEVTQTPSHQVTQMGQEVILRCVPISNHLYFYWYRQILGQKVEFLVSFYNNEISEKSEIFDDQFSVERPDGSNFTLKIRSTKLEDSAMYFCASSASTPGGGRAFFGQGTRLTVV.

The chain joins TRBV18 to TRBJ1-4; TRBD1 matches 7 bases. The junction had 9 bases not matched to a gene; V was cut back by 6 bases and J by 8 bases. CDR3 size: 14 residues. Germline values: CDR1 KGHSH, CDR2 LQKENI. CDR3 sequence reads: CASSLEGAREKLFF. The CDR3 DNA follows: TGTGCCAGCTCCCTGGAGGGGGCGAGGGAAAAACTGTTTTTT. The variable domain in full, with the rest retrieved from reference TRBV18 and TRBJ1-4, is NAGVMQNPRHLVRRRGQEARLRCSPMKGHSHVYWYRQLPEEGLKFMVYLQKENIIDESGMPKERFSAEFPKEGPSILRIQQVVRGDSAAYFCASSLEGAREKLFFGSGTQLSVL.

The V and J genes are TRBV19 and TRBJ2-7; no clear D. V was cut by 3 bases and J by 2 bases, with 11 bases left in between. This CDR3 has 14 amino acids. Germline-derived CDR1 and CDR2 are LNHDA and SQIVND (reference sequence). CDR3 protein: CASSITLTAYEQYF. DNA of the CDR3: TGTGCCAGTAGTATCACCCTCACAGCCTACGAGCAGTACTTC.

In nucleotides, the CDR3 is TGTGCCAGCAGCTCCTATGGACTAGCGGGAGGCCGTATTGGCGGGGAGCTGTTTTTT. Translating it yields CASSSYGLAGGRIGGELFF. The chain uses TRBV6-2 or TRBV6-3 and TRBJ2-2; 14 bases fit TRBD2. Per germline, CDR1 MNHEY and CDR2 SVGEGT. The ends lost 6 bases at V and 7 bases at J; junction bases unmatched: 16. There are 19 residues in the CDR3.

The chain carries TRBV10-2 and TRBJ2-5, with D hard to call. From germline, CDR1 is WSHSY and CDR2 SAAADI. Deletions cut 6 bases from V and 1 base from J, with 12 bases between. This CDR3 has 14 residues. The DNA for the CDR3 is TGCGCCAGCAGCCCCGACATCGGCCAAGAGACCCAGTACTTC. Amino acids: CASSPDIGQETQYF.

The chain combines TRBV3-1 (or the pseudogene TRBV3-2) with TRBJ2-3; 12 bases fit TRBD2. Unmatched junction bases numbered 12, after V lost 0 bases and J lost 5 bases. CDR1 LGHDT and CDR2 YNNKEL come from the germline V gene (reference sequence). The CDR3 spans 19 residues. CDR3 loop: CASSQESLRLAGAGDTQYF. CDR3 bases: TGTGCCAGCAGCCAAGAGTCCCTACGACTAGCGGGAGCGGGAGATACGCAGTATTTT.